This T cell receptor (beta chain) was sequenced during a study of shared clonotypes between healthy human individuals (dated by TCRdb to 2018 to 2021). Notes on the research overall: The cohort included three men and two women between 18 and 49 years of age. Per donor, three plates each were used for CD4 naive and CD4 memory, two for CD8 naive, and one for CD8 memory. To estimate repertoire size and how much clonotype sharing occurs between individuals, the study deeply sequenced the blood TCR repertoires of about 5 healthy adults. Different laboratories and diverse techniques were used to prepare libraries and sequence TCR repertoires, to increase sequencing depth and limit assay-specific biases. Between about 0.85 and 9.5 billion PBMCs per donor were obtained by leukapheresis.

Healthy HIV-negative adults with no recently reported acute infections or vaccinations were included as donors. All donors were Caucasian adults living in Nashville, Tennessee, USA. Magnetic negative selection was used to enrich CD4+ T cells, after which naive cells were positively selected on CD45RA and the negative fraction became the memory subset. Blood was obtained by leukapheresis, after which PBMCs were separated by Ficoll-Histopaque density gradient centrifugation and cryopreserved in liquid nitrogen vapor phase. Purity and quantity of every magnetically sorted T cell population were checked by analytical flow cytometry. Genomic DNA was isolated from each sorted fraction and quantified by UV absorbance on a Nanodrop 2000c. Here is what the overall study found, with its caveats: Across a handful of donors, about 5.2% of naive CD4, approximately 3.5% of naive CD8, 2% to 2.5% of memory CD4, and approximately 0.42% of memory CD8 clonotypes were shared. Compared with non-shared clonotypes, the clonotypes found in all four sorted-subset donors had higher generation probabilities. Even with the large sequencing depth, rarefaction of the sorted-subset datasets indicated that sequencing was incomplete. Naive subsets generally had larger estimated clonotype richness than memory subsets. Because the study included only a small number of donors, the genetic and exposure-history diversity represented was limited. Pairwise subsampling indicated that sequencing depth was expected to affect the degree of clonotype sharing among donors. Sampling was restricted to blood, and TCR repertoires in tissue are likely to differ from TCR repertoires in blood.

V loses 5 bases of germline sequence and J loses 3 bases, and the interval between the two ends is 7 bases. From cysteine to phenylalanine, the CDR3 is 12 amino acids long. Of all the DNA, just the CDR3 is kept, 36 bases in frame from base 1. Reading the germline V gene (reference sequence) gives CDR1 LNHNV and CDR2 YYDKDF. Using the deep immunoSEQ assay, TCR CDR3 regions were amplified from genomic DNA by multiplex PCR. For each cell subset, the extracted genomic DNA was distributed evenly across all wells of several immunoSEQ 96-well plates, and each plate served as one replicate. Each replicate PCR for sorted subsets received about 210 ng genomic DNA, equal to about 30,000 T cell genomes. Purified libraries were measured with a Qubit 3.0 fluorometer, size-checked on a Bioanalyzer 2100, and measured again with the KAPA Library Quantification kit. Every immunoSEQ 96-well plate was sequenced on a dedicated single-read 150-cycle Illumina NextSeq 550 flow cell. As for the original processing: Because only junctional sequences without quality scores were contained in the immunoSEQ output, filtering matching that applied to full-length reads could not be performed. Sequences were annotated with PyIR, a Python wrapper for IgBLAST v1.9, and V/J genes and CDR3 were assigned using IMGT germline references. Any read was removed if the V/J assignment was weak (E-value above 1e-6), the CDR3 was missing, or the read contained stop codons, out-of-frame junctions, or ambiguous translated residues. V3J clonotypes were defined by identical inferred V gene, J gene, and CDR3 amino acid sequence. Percentage overlap between repertoires was computed as shared unique clonotypes divided by the size of the smaller repertoire. RTK rarefaction, the Chao1 estimator, and Recon v2.1 estimates of unobserved clonotypes were used to assess repertoire richness. Generation probabilities for all TCRbeta clonotypes obtained by the gDNA method from a few donors were computed using OLGA. TCRdb holds this immuneACCESS table with in-frame rearrangements only. Some clones are missing; in checked studies, unresolved V genes explain under half, and the rest has no known cause. That table gives V, J and clone size, and the DNA gave D and trimming. The sample has approximately 2,300,000 clones on record, around 93% of them singletons. The leading ten clones occupy approximately 0.41% of the sample.

To note about this clone: Its antigen remains undetermined. No much larger clonotype is one base removed from it; base qualities were not supplied.

The rearrangement combines TRBV15 with TRBJ2-5, with no reliable assignment of the D segment. This receptor was obtained from a young man in good health. Some clones in this sample may be carry-over from other donors' samples. Sequenced input: naive CD4+ T cells from PBMCs. Read against the paper, the sample's cell subset or site label means: CD45RA+ positively selected. The nucleotide sequence is TGTGCCACCAGCGGAATAAAAGAGACCCAGTACTTC. This yields the protein CATSGIKETQYF.